Given below is one T cell receptor (beta chain) in context. The CDR3 totals 14 residues. Germline V CDR1 and CDR2: SGHRS, YFSETQ. After re-calling the 5' RACE reads, TCRdb lists one entry per CDR3 protein, DNA absent. In all, the sample yields about 430,000 distinct CDR3 sequences. This sample was taken from a study of T cells expressing NK-cell markers. This TCR derives from a woman in her 50s in good health. The chain is built from TRBV5-1 and TRBJ1-2; with no DNA, the TCRdb D assignment of TRBD1 cannot be verified. Sequenced material: blood T cells: a sorted CD56 or NKG2C T cell subset, CD4+ or CD8+ T cells, or bulk PBMC T cells (not recorded which). The CDR3 protein is CASSDRGPSYGYTF.